The sequence of this T cell receptor beta chain was determined in a study of blood T cell repertoires in COVID-19. Study overall: Samples came from the United States, Italy and Spain, spanning acute and convalescent COVID-19. Nucleic acid was either cDNA or gDNA, and it came from T cells, B-cell-depleted T cells, or PBMCs.

CDR1 is LNHDA, CDR2 SQIVND, per germline (reference sequence). This CDR3 contains 15 residues. Trimming cost V 6 bases and J 7 bases, with 21 bases left between them. As handled by the study authors: For nucleated cells, counts were estimated from reference gene primer amplification. Sequencing was performed with immunoSEQ multiplex PCR; in TCRdb, only in-frame clones are kept and a portion is missing. That table is the source of V, J and clone size, and D and trimming were worked out from the DNA. The sample yields just over 90,000 clones, just under 80% seen once. The sequencing input was peripheral blood. This sequence was found in a human donor in a cohort sampled during active COVID-19. The gene calls are TRBV19 and TRBJ1-2; tentatively, D is TRBD1 (5 bases). In DNA form, the CDR3 reads TGTGCCAGTAGAAGGACTTCCAGGGAGGTTTTTGGCTACACCTTC. Protein: CASRRTSREVFGYTF.